This T cell receptor beta chain came from a study of T cell repertoires in cytomegalovirus infection. Study overall: CMV infection together with matching HLA type was indicated by public TCR beta signatures.

MiXCR was run by TCRdb on the reads, yielding one entry per CDR3 protein. This table holds approximately 100,000 distinct CDR3 sequences, 42% found once. This clonotype was found a few times. Its antigen is undetermined. Trimming cost V 4 bases and J 2 bases; bases outside gene matches: 7. The length of the CDR3 is 16 residues. CDR1 MDHEN and CDR2 SYDVKM come from the germline V gene. Notes on the study in general: Across the ex vivo response, the dominant clonotypes were HLA-C-restricted CMV-specific TCR beta clonotypes.

The receptor's source is a human donor in good health (CMV status not recorded). Some clones in this sample may be carry-over from other donors' samples. The J gene is TRBJ1-5, the V gene TRBV28, with 8 bases matching TRBD1. Material: CD8+ T cells from cultured PBMCs, obtained from culture after CMV antigen stimulation. Written as DNA, the CDR3 is TGTGCCAGCAGTTCCGATAAGACAGGGGGCAATCAGCCCCAGCATTTT. This sequence encodes CASSSDKTGGNQPQHF.